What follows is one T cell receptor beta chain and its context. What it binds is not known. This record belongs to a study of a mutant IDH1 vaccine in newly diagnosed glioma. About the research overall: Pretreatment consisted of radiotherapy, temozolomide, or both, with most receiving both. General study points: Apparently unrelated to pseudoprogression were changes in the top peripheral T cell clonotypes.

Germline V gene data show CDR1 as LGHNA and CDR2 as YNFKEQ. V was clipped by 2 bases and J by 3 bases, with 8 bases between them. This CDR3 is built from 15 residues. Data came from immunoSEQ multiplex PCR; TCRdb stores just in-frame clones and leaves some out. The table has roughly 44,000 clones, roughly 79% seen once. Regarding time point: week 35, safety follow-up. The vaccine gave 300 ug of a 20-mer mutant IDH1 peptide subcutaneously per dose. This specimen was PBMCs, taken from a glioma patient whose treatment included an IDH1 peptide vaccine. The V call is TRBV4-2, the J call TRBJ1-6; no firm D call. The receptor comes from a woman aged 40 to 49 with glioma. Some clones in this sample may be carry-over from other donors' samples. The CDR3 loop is CASSQRPDYNSPLHF. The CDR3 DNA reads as TGTGCCAGCAGCCAACGGCCAGACTATAATTCACCCCTCCACTTT.